What follows are 10 T cell receptor beta chains derived from one specimen sequenced in a study of cytomegalovirus exposure and HLA in healthy donors (dated 2017 in TCRdb). Libraries came from the immunoSEQ multiplex PCR assay. Imported from immuneACCESS, the table was reduced by TCRdb to in-frame sequences with V and J called. These copies leave out some clones; in studies compared against another copy, an unresolved V gene accounts for under half, and the cause of the remainder is not known. The sample data list roughly 100,000 clones, and about 85% of these were observed just once. The ten top clones hold about 1.8% of the sample. What was sequenced was PBMCs. The origin of the receptors is a woman aged 18 to 35 in good health and CMV-seropositive.

The chain employs TRBV27 and TRBJ2-7, with 7 bases matching TRBD1. The trim removed 5 bases at V and 2 bases at J, leaving 9 bases unmatched. This CDR3 is built from 15 residues. Germline V gene data show CDR1 as MNHEY and CDR2 as SMNVEV (reference sequence). CDR3 residues: CASSITPTGAYEQYF. CDR3 in DNA: TGTGCCAGCAGTATAACCCCTACAGGGGCCTACGAGCAGTACTTC.

The chain carries TRBV10-2 and TRBJ2-3, with 12 nucleotides matching TRBD2. The length of the CDR3 is 17 residues. After removal of 8 bases from V and 0 bases from J, the junction contained 9 bases not matched to a gene. Per the germline V gene, CDR1 is WSHSY and CDR2 is SAAADI. Here the CDR3 reads CASLKLAGGPSTDTQYF. CDR3 nucleotides: TGCGCCAGCCTGAAACTAGCGGGGGGACCTAGCACAGATACGCAGTATTTT.

This sequence joins TRBV6-6 and TRBJ2-2; 12 bases are a match to TRBD1. The trim removed 6 bases at V and 6 bases at J, leaving 8 bases unmatched. Germline V lookup: CDR1 MNHNY, CDR2 SVGAGI (reference sequence). The CDR3 contains 16 residues. This CDR3 reads CASSPTGQGAAGELFF. The CDR3 DNA sequence: TGTGCCAGCAGCCCCACGGGACAGGGGGCCGCCGGGGAGCTGTTTTTT.

The rearrangement joins TRBV28 to TRBJ1-1; no clear D gene. Germline lookup yields CDR1 MDHEN and CDR2 SYDVKM. This CDR3 region has 13 residues. V shed 5 bases and J shed 11 bases, with 18 bases lying between them. The CDR3 nucleotides read TGTGCCAGCAGTCCCTGGGTATCCAGGTACGCTTTCTTT. It translates to CASSPWVSRYAFF.

V usage is TRBV7-6 and J usage is TRBJ2-7; D gene uncertain. The CDR3 is 14 residues long. Germline V CDR1 and CDR2: SGHVS, FNYEAQ. Trimming pared 1 base from V and 2 bases from J, leaving 9 bases between. CDR3 sequence reads: CASSLGGQTYEQYF. The CDR3 region has the DNA TGTGCCAGCAGCTTAGGAGGCCAGACCTACGAGCAGTACTTC.

V usage is TRBV7-9 and J usage is TRBJ1-1; TRBD1 matches at 7 bases. V lost 5 bases to trimming and J lost 1 base; unmatched junction nucleotides: 4. The CDR3 runs 14 residues. Germline CDR1 reads SEHNR; CDR2 reads FQNEAQ (reference sequence). The CDR3 sequence is CASSRGTANTEAFF. The CDR3 bases are TGTGCCAGCAGCCGGGGGACAGCGAACACTGAAGCTTTCTTT. Based on the CDR3 plus reference TRBV7-9 and TRBJ1-1, the full variable domain is DTGVSQNPRHKITKRGQNVTFRCDPISEHNRLYWYRQTLGQGPEFLTYFQNEAQLEKSRLLSDRFSAERPKGSFSTLEIQRTEQGDSAMYLCASSRGTANTEAFFGQGTRLTVV.

V and J are TRBV5-6 and TRBJ1-1, with D possibly matching TRBD1 (5 bases). Trimming cost V 4 bases and J 3 bases, with 19 bases left between them. Germline V gene lookup returns CDR1 SGHDT and CDR2 YYEEEE. The CDR3 totals 16 residues. This CDR3 is CASSPLKGRRDTEAFF. The CDR3 DNA reads as TGTGCCAGCAGCCCACTTAAGGGGCGCCGGGACACTGAAGCTTTCTTT.

Here the CDR3 DNA reads TGTGCCAGCAGTCGACAGGGTTCGGATGGCTACACCTTC. It translates to CASSRQGSDGYTF. J is TRBJ1-2 and V is TRBV6-1; 7 nucleotides line up with TRBD1. The junction had 6 bases not matched to a gene; V was cut back by 5 bases and J by 6 bases. Germline CDR1 MNHNS, CDR2 SASEGT. The CDR3 covers 13 residues.

The chain couples TRBV2 to TRBJ1-4; 9 bases match TRBD1. V shed 4 bases and J 5 bases; nucleotides not matched to a gene: 5. CDR1 and CDR2 from the germline V gene are SNHLY and FYNNEI. The CDR3 has 15 amino acids. The CDR3 sequence is CASSGRDRENEKLFF. The CDR3 nucleotides read TGTGCCAGCAGTGGTAGGGACAGGGAAAATGAAAAACTGTTTTTT.

This clone came up once. The gene calls are TRBV14 and TRBJ1-1, with TRBD1 matching over 9 bases. CDR3 length: 17 amino acids. After removal of 4 bases from V and 4 bases from J, the junction contained 13 bases not matched to a gene. CDR1 is SGHDN and CDR2 is FVKESK in the germline V gene. CDR3 loop: CASSLHSTGGRGTEAFF. The CDR3 DNA reads TGTGCCAGCAGCCTACATTCGACAGGGGGTAGGGGCACTGAAGCTTTCTTT.